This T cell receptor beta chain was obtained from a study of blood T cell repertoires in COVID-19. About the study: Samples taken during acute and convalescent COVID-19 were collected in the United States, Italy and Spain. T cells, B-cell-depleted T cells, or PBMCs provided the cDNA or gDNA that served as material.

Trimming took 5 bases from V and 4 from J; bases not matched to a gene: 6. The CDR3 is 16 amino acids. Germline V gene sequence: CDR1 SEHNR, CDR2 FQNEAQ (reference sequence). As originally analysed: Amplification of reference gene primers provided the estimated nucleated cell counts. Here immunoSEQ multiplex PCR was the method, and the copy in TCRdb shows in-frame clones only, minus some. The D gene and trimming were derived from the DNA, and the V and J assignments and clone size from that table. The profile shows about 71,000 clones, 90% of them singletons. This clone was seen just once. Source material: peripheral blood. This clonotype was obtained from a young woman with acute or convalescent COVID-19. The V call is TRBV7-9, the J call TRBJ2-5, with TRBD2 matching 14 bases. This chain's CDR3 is CASSTGTSGGRETQYF. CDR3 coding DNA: TGTGCCAGCAGCACAGGGACTAGCGGGGGAAGAGAGACCCAGTACTTC.